The clone carrying this TCR beta chain was seen at least ten times. Its matching antigen is unknown. This entry comes from a study of early T cells in non-severe SARS-CoV-2 infection. Study-level information: Sequencing targeted bulk RNA from unsorted whole blood, leaving chains unpaired.

This CDR3 region has 14 residues. From germline, CDR1 is SQVTM and CDR2 ANQGSEA. Losses at the gene ends were 5 bases for V and 1 base for J; bases not matched to a gene: 3. General study points: VDJdb matching, biased toward anti-spike CD8 responses, missed private and CD4 specificities.

The TCR library protocol was used to attach unique molecular identifiers. These identifiers were attached to individual cDNA molecules. TCRdb reanalysed the 5' RACE reads using MiXCR and keeps one entry per CDR3 protein. The sample contains 50,000 or so distinct CDR3 sequences, 13% of which appear only once. The sample was whole blood. This TCR was sampled from an adult who was a healthcare worker with PCR-confirmed SARS-CoV-2 infection or an uninfected control (not recorded which). The J gene is TRBJ2-1, the V gene TRBV29-1; 9 bases fit TRBD2. The CDR3 bases are TGCAGCGTTCACAGCGGGGGGTCCTACAATGAGCAGTTCTTC. Translated, it gives CSVHSGGSYNEQFF.